This T cell receptor (beta chain) is from a study of blood T cell repertoires in COVID-19. V dropped 4 bases and J dropped 0 bases, with 10 bases sitting between them. Germline V gene lookup returns CDR1 SGHDN and CDR2 FVKESK. The CDR3 is made up of 14 amino acids. Enrolled through a virtual design, the participants were between about 18 and 100 years of age and came from roughly 22 US areas. Profiled with immunoSEQ multiplex PCR; TCRdb holds only in-frame clones, not every one. This sample has 150,000 to 200,000 clones, with 60% to 80% found just once. The gene calls are TRBV14 and TRBJ2-7; D perhaps matches TRBD2 (5 bases). This receptor was identified in a man in his fifties or sixties who had been exposed to COVID-19. The material sequenced was PBMCs or T cells enriched from blood (not recorded which). The CDR3 nucleotides are TGTGCCAGCAGCCTGGCCGGGGACTCCTACGAGCAGTACTTC. Translated: CASSLAGDSYEQYF.